The 30 T cell receptor beta chains below were found in one sample sequenced in a study of T-cell reconstitution after alpha-beta-depleted transplantation in children. For TCRbeta, the library was prepared with unique molecular identifiers. MiXCR, run by TCRdb on the PCR reads, gives a single entry per CDR3 protein. Of about 240,000 distinct CDR3 sequences listed, roughly 23% are singletons. The sequencing used PBMCs, collected before TCRalphabeta/CD19-depleted stem cell transplant. The receptors derive from a girl aged 2-10 years with Fanconi anemia, due to receive a stem cell transplant.

Details on this clonotype: A much larger clonotype is one base distant, so this may be a read error. This chain joins TRBV2 and TRBJ2-1; D is undetermined. The germline V and J ends were trimmed by 7 bases and 2 bases, with 3 bases remaining between them. CDR3 length: 11 amino acids. The germline V gene encodes CDR1 SNHLY and CDR2 FYNNEI. The CDR3 sequence: CASIPYNEQFF. CDR3 nucleotide sequence: TGTGCCAGCATTCCCTACAATGAGCAGTTCTTC.

This clonotype was observed many times. The rearrangement links TRBV6-5 to TRBJ2-6; 7 bases align to TRBD1. Germline CDR1 is MNHEY and CDR2 is SVGAGI. This CDR3 region has 16 residues. The ends lost 6 bases at V and 2 bases at J; junction bases unmatched: 7. CDR3: CASRQLTGAGANVLTF. CDR3 nucleotide sequence: TGTGCCAGCAGGCAATTAACAGGGGCTGGGGCCAACGTCCTGACTTTC.

This clonotype was detected ten times or more. The rearrangement uses TRBV29-1 and TRBJ2-4; a weak D match, TRBD1 (7 bases). Germline values: CDR1 SQVTM, CDR2 ANQGSEA. V was clipped by 4 bases and J by 0 bases, with 13 bases between them. This CDR3 comprises 15 residues. This chain's CDR3 is CSVGGDRLAKNIQYF. The CDR3 nucleotides are TGCAGCGTTGGCGGGGACAGACTAGCCAAAAACATTCAGTACTTC. The full variable domain, its missing parts supplied by reference TRBV29-1 and TRBJ2-4, is SAVISQKPSRDICQRGTSLTIQCQVDSQVTMMFWYRQQPGQSLTLIATANQGSEATYESGFVIDKFPISRPNLTFSTLTVSNMSPEDSSIYLCSVGGDRLAKNIQYFGAGTRLSVL.

This clonotype was observed a few times. The rearrangement links TRBV12-3 or TRBV12-4 to TRBJ2-3; TRBD1 is a possible D gene (5 bases). V was trimmed by 8 bases and J by 3 bases, leaving 18 bases between them. The CDR3 length is 15 residues. Here the CDR3 DNA reads TGTGCCAGCCGATCCAGGGTAGCCGCTACAGATACGCAGTATTTT. It translates to CASRSRVAATDTQYF.

The chain couples TRBV6-2 or TRBV6-3 to TRBJ2-7, with 7 bases matching TRBD1. The germline gives CDR1 MNHEY, CDR2 SVGEGT. Trimming at V came to 7 bases and at J to 3 bases, leaving 6 bases not matched to a gene. This CDR3 contains 13 residues. This CDR3 is CASTDRVLYEQYF. The CDR3 DNA follows: TGTGCCAGCACCGACAGGGTTCTCTACGAGCAGTACTTC.

The J gene is TRBJ2-2, the V gene TRBV29-1; weak D call: TRBD1 (6 bases). V lost 5 bases to trimming and J lost 4 bases, with 8 bases between them. The CDR3 contains 12 residues. In germline, CDR1 is SQVTM, CDR2 ANQGSEA. The CDR3 sequence: CSVNRATGELFF. In DNA, the CDR3 is TGCAGCGTTAACAGGGCCACCGGGGAGCTGTTTTTT.

This clonotype has ten or more counts. V is TRBV20-1 and J is TRBJ2-1, with D perhaps TRBD2 (6 bases). The germline V gene has CDR1 DFQATT and CDR2 SNEGSKA (reference sequence). The CDR3 covers 16 residues. Trimming removed 5 bases at V and 3 bases at J, with 20 bases between. The CDR3 sequence is CSAAPVAATNYNEQFF. In nucleotides, the CDR3 is TGCAGTGCTGCTCCGGTAGCGGCGACCAACTACAATGAGCAGTTCTTC.

The table lists this clonotype with many counts. The rearrangement uses TRBV7-3 and TRBJ2-7, with 7 bases aligning to TRBD1. In germline, CDR1 is SGHTA, CDR2 FQGTGA. CDR3 size: 15 residues. V shed 4 bases, J shed 5 bases, and the junction held 11 bases outside the gene matches. The CDR3: CASSSSRDSFNEQYF. CDR3 in DNA: TGTGCCAGCAGCTCATCCCGGGACAGCTTCAACGAGCAGTACTTC.

The chain carries TRBV5-1 and TRBJ1-6; no definite D call. There are 16 residues in the CDR3. The germline gives CDR1 SGHRS, CDR2 YFSETQ. V dropped 2 bases and J dropped 7 bases, with 16 bases sitting between them. The CDR3 spells CASSFIGSEPNSPLHF. The CDR3 DNA reads as TGCGCCAGCAGCTTCATTGGGTCCGAGCCGAATTCACCCCTCCACTTT.

This chain joins TRBV29-1 and TRBJ2-7; D could derive from TRBD1 or TRBD2 (5 bases each). The CDR3 runs to 11 residues. The germline V and J ends were trimmed by 4 bases and 5 bases, with 9 bases remaining between them. The germline V gene encodes CDR1 SQVTM and CDR2 ANQGSEA. This CDR3 reads CSVGGVHEQYF. Here the CDR3 DNA reads TGCAGCGTTGGAGGGGTCCACGAGCAGTACTTC.

The chain links TRBV28 to TRBJ2-5; D unclear. The CDR3 has 13 amino acids. Germline values: CDR1 MDHEN, CDR2 SYDVKM. Trimming left V 8 bases short and J 1 base short, with 11 bases between. CDR3 coding DNA: TGTGCCAGCGGTTCTACAGCCCAAGAGACCCAGTACTTC. Translation: CASGSTAQETQYF.

There are a few counts of this clonotype. The chain has TRBV7-2 and TRBJ2-7, with 10 positions matching TRBD2. With V trimmed by 5 bases and J by 3 bases, 7 bases remained unmatched. The length of the CDR3 is 15 residues. Germline V gene sequence: CDR1 SGHTA, CDR2 FQGNSA. The CDR3 sequence is CASSRLAGAFYEQYF. The CDR3 DNA is TGTGCCAGCAGCCGTCTAGCGGGGGCCTTCTACGAGCAGTACTTC.

The chain combines TRBV10-3 with TRBJ2-5; 8 positions match TRBD2. There are 15 residues in the CDR3. Per the germline V gene, CDR1 is ENHRY and CDR2 is SYGVKD. V lost 3 bases and J lost 3; bases outside the gene matches: 6. The CDR3 sequence is CAISEAGVAEETQYF. The CDR3 DNA sequence: TGTGCCATCAGTGAAGCGGGAGTAGCGGAAGAGACCCAGTACTTC.

This clonotype was observed a few times. This chain connects TRBV12-3 or TRBV12-4 to TRBJ2-5, with a possible D match to TRBD2 (5 bases). The CDR3 sequence is 16 residues long. V dropped 4 bases and J dropped 5 bases, with 20 bases sitting between them. The CDR3: CASSSLYPGSGETQYF. The CDR3 DNA reads TGTGCCAGCAGTTCCCTCTACCCGGGGTCCGGGGAGACCCAGTACTTC.

This clonotype was observed many times. V and J are TRBV5-4 and TRBJ2-3, with TRBD2 matching 9 bases. V lost 8 bases and J lost 0; bases outside the gene matches: 7. The CDR3 sequence is 15 residues long. Germline CDR1 reads SGHNT; CDR2 reads YYREEE (reference sequence). CDR3 in amino acids: CASLAGGASTDTQYF. The CDR3 nucleotides are TGTGCCAGTCTTGCGGGAGGGGCTAGCACAGATACGCAGTATTTT.

The V gene is TRBV23-1, the J gene TRBJ2-4; unclear D gene. Being an ORF, TRBV23-1 has a function that is uncertain. V was pared by 2 bases and J by 7 bases, with 9 bases between. The CDR3 runs 13 residues. CDR3 sequence: CASSQGSGNIQYF. CDR3 DNA: TGCGCCAGCAGTCAAGGGTCTGGGAACATTCAGTACTTC.

The V and J genes are TRBV7-2 and TRBJ2-5; 12 bases fit TRBD2. The germline V gene has CDR1 SGHTA and CDR2 FQGNSA. This CDR3 contains 17 residues. V lost 2 bases and J lost 5; bases outside the gene matches: 9. CDR3: CASSLPSGGDPWETQYF. The CDR3 nucleotides are TGTGCCAGCAGCTTACCTAGCGGGGGGGACCCCTGGGAGACCCAGTACTTC.

This chain joins TRBV12-3 or TRBV12-4 and TRBJ2-3; 14 positions agree with TRBD2. CDR3 length equals 13 residues. J gave up 14 bases and V 6 bases, and 7 bases lay outside the gene matches. This CDR3 is CASRGLAGERLYF. The CDR3 nucleotides are TGTGCCAGCAGGGGACTAGCGGGAGAGAGGTTGTATTTT.

This chain connects TRBV7-2 to TRBJ2-1; D remains ambiguous. The germline V gene encodes CDR1 SGHTA and CDR2 FQGNSA. V was pared by 5 bases and J by 8 bases, with 7 bases between. This CDR3 comprises 11 residues. CDR3 nucleotides: TGTGCCAGCAGCAATTTCGATGAGCAGTTCTTC. Residues: CASSNFDEQFF.

CDR3 region: CSARDSVGRLSNDEQFF. DNA of the CDR3: TGCAGTGCTAGAGATTCGGTCGGGAGATTGTCGAACGATGAGCAGTTCTTC. V usage is TRBV20-1 and J usage is TRBJ2-1, with a possible D match to TRBD2 (6 bases). V gave up 0 bases and J gave up 8 bases, with 23 bases separating them. This CDR3 is built from 17 residues. CDR1 and CDR2 from the germline V gene are DFQATT and SNEGSKA (reference sequence).

CDR3 loop: CASSSILLAVYNEQFF. The CDR3, as DNA: TGTGCCAGCAGTTCAATTCTACTAGCGGTCTACAATGAGCAGTTCTTC. The V call is TRBV27, the J call TRBJ2-1, with TRBD2 matching over 8 bases. Germline values: CDR1 MNHEY, CDR2 SMNVEV (reference sequence). This CDR3 spans 16 amino acids. V dropped 4 bases and J dropped 3; count of bases not matched to a gene: 8.

In its sample, this clonotype was seen many times. The gene calls are TRBV30 and TRBJ2-1; D is possibly TRBD1 (6 bases). V was pared by 6 bases and J by 7 bases, with 25 bases between. The V gene's germline CDR1 is GTSNPN and CDR2 SVGIG (reference sequence). This CDR3 comprises 16 residues. Written as DNA, the CDR3 is TGTGCCTGCGGTGGGTGGACAGACTTGTCTAAGAATGAGCAGTTCTTC. It encodes CACGGWTDLSKNEQFF.

This rearrangement joins TRBV7-3 to TRBJ2-1; 10 bases are shared with TRBD2. The CDR3 length is 13 residues. With V trimmed by 6 bases and J by 7 bases, 3 bases remained unmatched. Germline V gene sequence: CDR1 SGHTA, CDR2 FQGTGA. DNA of the CDR3: TGTGCCAGCAGGCGTAGCGGGGGGAATGAGCAGTTCTTC. Its protein product is CASRRSGGNEQFF.

The sample holds a few counts of this clonotype. The chain uses TRBV6-1 and TRBJ2-7; the match to TRBD1 covers 7 bases. CDR3 length: 15 amino acids. CDR1 MNHNS and CDR2 SASEGT come from the germline V gene. V gave up 5 bases and J gave up 6 bases; unmatched junction bases: 13. The CDR3 loop reads CASSRPRQGNGEQYF. CDR3 DNA: TGTGCCAGCAGTCGGCCCCGACAGGGAAATGGCGAGCAGTACTTC.

The CDR3 DNA follows: TGTGCCAGCAGTCGTCAGGGACAGTACTACGAGCAGTACTTC. Residues: CASSRQGQYYEQYF. The chain has TRBV6-1 and TRBJ2-7; 7 nucleotides agree with TRBD1. Germline V lookup: CDR1 MNHNS, CDR2 SASEGT. CDR3 length equals 14 residues. V shed 5 bases, J shed 3 bases, and the junction held 7 bases outside the gene matches.

The chain uses TRBV7-9 and TRBJ2-1; the match to TRBD2 covers 8 bases. Unmatched junction bases numbered 11, after V lost 5 bases and J lost 5 bases. Germline loops: CDR1 SEHNR, CDR2 FQNEAQ (reference sequence). The CDR3 is 16 residues long. CDR3 protein: CASSIGGLARNNEQFF. CDR3 in DNA: TGTGCCAGCAGCATAGGCGGACTAGCACGGAACAATGAGCAGTTCTTC.

As for this clonotype: A much larger clone sits a single nucleotide away, making a read error possible. The CDR3 carries no conserved terminal phenylalanine or tryptophan, so it likely arises from a read error. The chain combines TRBV10-2 with TRBJ1-2; the D gene is possibly TRBD1 (5 bases). CDR1 is WSHSY and CDR2 is SAAADI in the germline V gene. V lost 3 bases to trimming and J lost 2 bases, with 10 bases between them. The CDR3 is made up of 14 amino acids. CDR3 bases: TGCGCCAGCAGTGAAAAGGGGAAGAACTATGGCTACACCTAC. Encoded protein: CASSEKGKNYGYTY.

The V and J genes are TRBV29-1 and TRBJ2-3; possibly TRBD1 for D (6 bases). This CDR3 spans 15 amino acids. CDR1 SQVTM and CDR2 ANQGSEA come from the germline V gene. The CDR3 DNA reads TGCACCACATCTCTCCAGGGGCCAAGCACAGATACGCAGTATTTT. Protein: CTTSLQGPSTDTQYF.

There are many counts of this clonotype. This chain uses TRBV29-1 with TRBJ1-2, with TRBD1 matching over 7 bases. The germline V gene has CDR1 SQVTM and CDR2 ANQGSEA. The trim removed 3 bases at V and 7 bases at J, leaving 8 bases unmatched. The CDR3 length is 13 residues. CDR3 DNA sequence: TGCAGCGTTGAGGAGTCGAGGGGGCTTGGCTACACCTTC. It translates to CSVEESRGLGYTF. The complete variable domain, with remaining parts taken from reference TRBV29-1 and TRBJ1-2, reads SAVISQKPSRDICQRGTSLTIQCQVDSQVTMMFWYRQQPGQSLTLIATANQGSEATYESGFVIDKFPISRPNLTFSTLTVSNMSPEDSSIYLCSVEESRGLGYTFGSGTRLTVV.

This chain connects TRBV12-3 or TRBV12-4 to TRBJ2-1, with 7 nucleotides matching TRBD2. CDR3 size: 12 residues. The J segment lost 10 bases and the V segment lost 6 bases, leaving 6 bases of the junction unmatched. The CDR3 region has the DNA TGTGCCAGCAGCCGAGGGACTACCGAGCAGTTCTTC. It is translated as CASSRGTTEQFF.